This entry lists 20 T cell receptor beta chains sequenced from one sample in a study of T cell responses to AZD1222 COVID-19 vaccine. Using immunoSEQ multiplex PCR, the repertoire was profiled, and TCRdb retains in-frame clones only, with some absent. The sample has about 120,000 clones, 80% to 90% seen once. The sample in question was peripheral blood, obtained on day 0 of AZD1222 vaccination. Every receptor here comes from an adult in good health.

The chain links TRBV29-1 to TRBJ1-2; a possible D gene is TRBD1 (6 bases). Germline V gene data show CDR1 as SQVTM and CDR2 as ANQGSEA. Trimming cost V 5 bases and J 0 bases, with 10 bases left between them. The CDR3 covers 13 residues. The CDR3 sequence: CSVTGQANYGYTF. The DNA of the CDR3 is TGCAGCGTTACAGGGCAAGCTAACTATGGCTACACCTTC.

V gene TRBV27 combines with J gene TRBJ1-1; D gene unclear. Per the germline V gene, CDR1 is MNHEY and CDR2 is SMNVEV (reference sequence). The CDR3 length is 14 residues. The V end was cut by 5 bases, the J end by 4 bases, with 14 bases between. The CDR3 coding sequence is TGTGCCAGCAGTATCACCCCCGGGCGCACTGAAGCTTTCTTT. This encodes CASSITPGRTEAFF.

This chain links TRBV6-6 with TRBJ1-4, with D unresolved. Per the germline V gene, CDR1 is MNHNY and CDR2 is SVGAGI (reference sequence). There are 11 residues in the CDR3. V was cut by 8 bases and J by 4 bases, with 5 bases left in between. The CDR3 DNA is TGTGCCAGCCGCAATAATGAAAAACTGTTTTTT. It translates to CASRNNEKLFF.

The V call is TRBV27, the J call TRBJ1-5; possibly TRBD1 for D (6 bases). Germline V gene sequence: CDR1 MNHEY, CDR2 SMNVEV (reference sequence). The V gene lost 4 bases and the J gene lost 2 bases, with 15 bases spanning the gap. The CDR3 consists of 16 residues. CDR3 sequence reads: CASSSTTGSGNQPQHF. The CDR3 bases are TGTGCCAGCAGTTCTACGACAGGTTCGGGCAATCAGCCCCAGCATTTT.

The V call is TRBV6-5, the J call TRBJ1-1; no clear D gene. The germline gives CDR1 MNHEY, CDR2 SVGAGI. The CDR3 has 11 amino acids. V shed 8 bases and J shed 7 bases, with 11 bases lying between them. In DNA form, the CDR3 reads TGTGCCAGCTGGAAGGCCAGTGAAGCTTTCTTT. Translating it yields CASWKASEAFF.

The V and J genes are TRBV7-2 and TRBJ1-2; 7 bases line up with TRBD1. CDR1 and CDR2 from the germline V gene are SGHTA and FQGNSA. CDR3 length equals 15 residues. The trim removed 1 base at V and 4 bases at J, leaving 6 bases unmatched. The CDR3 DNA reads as TGTGCCAGCAGCTTAGGCCCCGGACAGGTCTATGGCTACACCTTC. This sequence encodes CASSLGPGQVYGYTF.

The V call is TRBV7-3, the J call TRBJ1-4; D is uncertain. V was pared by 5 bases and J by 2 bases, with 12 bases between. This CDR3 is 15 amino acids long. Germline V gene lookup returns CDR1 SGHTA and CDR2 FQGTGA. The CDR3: CASSLRGGTNEKLFF. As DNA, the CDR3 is TGTGCCAGCAGCCTGCGGGGTGGGACTAATGAAAAACTGTTTTTT.

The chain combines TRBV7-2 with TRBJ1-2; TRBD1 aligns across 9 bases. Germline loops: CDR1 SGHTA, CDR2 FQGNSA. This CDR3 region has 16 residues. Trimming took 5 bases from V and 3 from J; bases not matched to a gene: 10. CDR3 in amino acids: CASSPGGGTGHYGYTF. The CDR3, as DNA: TGTGCCAGCAGCCCGGGTGGTGGGACAGGGCACTATGGCTACACCTTC. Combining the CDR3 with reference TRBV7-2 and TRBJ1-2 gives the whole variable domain GAGVSQSPSNKVTEKGKDVELRCDPISGHTALYWYRQSLGQGLEFLIYFQGNSAPDKSGLPSDRFSAERTGGSVSTLTIQRTQQEDSAVYLCASSPGGGTGHYGYTFGSGTRLTVV.

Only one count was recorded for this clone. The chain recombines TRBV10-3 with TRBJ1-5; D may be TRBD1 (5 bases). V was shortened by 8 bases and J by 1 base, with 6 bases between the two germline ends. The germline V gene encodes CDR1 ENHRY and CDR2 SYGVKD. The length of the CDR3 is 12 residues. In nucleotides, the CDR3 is TGTGCCATCGGGGGGAGCAATCAGCCCCAGCATTTT. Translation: CAIGGSNQPQHF.

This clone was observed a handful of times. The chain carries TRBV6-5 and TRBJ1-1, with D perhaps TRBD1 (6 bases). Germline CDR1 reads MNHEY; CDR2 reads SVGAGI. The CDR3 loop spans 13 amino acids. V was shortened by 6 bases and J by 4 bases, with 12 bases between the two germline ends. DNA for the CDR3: TGTGCCAGCAGAACCCCCAGGGGCACTGAAGCTTTCTTT. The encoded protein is CASRTPRGTEAFF.

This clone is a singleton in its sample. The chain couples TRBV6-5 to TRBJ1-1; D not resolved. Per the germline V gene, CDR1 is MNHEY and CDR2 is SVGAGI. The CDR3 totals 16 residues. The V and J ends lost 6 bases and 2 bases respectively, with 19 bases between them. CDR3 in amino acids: CASSYDLKDLNTEAFF. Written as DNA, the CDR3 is TGTGCCAGCAGCTACGACCTAAAAGACCTAAACACTGAAGCTTTCTTT.

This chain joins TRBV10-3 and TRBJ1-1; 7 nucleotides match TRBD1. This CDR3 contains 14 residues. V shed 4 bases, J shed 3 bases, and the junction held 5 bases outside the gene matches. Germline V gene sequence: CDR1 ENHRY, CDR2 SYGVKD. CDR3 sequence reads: CAISVKGADTEAFF. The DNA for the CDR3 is TGTGCCATCAGTGTTAAGGGGGCCGACACTGAAGCTTTCTTT.

As DNA, the CDR3 is TGCGCCAGCAGCCGTAGCGGGGGCCGAGATACGCAGTATTTT. The encoded protein is CASSRSGGRDTQYF. The genes are TRBV5-1 and TRBJ2-3; 9 bases map to TRBD2. The trim removed 4 bases at V and 5 bases at J, leaving 5 bases unmatched. CDR3 length equals 14 residues. Germline loops: CDR1 SGHRS, CDR2 YFSETQ.

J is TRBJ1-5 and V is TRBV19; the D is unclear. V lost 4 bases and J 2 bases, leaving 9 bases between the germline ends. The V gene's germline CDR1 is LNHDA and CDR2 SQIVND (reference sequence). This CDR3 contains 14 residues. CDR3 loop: CASSTWLGNQPQHF. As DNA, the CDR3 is TGTGCCAGTAGTACGTGGTTGGGCAATCAGCCCCAGCATTTT. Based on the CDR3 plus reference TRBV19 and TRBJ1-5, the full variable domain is DGGITQSPKYLFRKEGQNVTLSCEQNLNHDAMYWYRQDPGQGLRLIYYSQIVNDFQKGDIAEGYSVSREKKESFPLTVTSAQKNPTAFYLCASSTWLGNQPQHFGDGTRLSIL.

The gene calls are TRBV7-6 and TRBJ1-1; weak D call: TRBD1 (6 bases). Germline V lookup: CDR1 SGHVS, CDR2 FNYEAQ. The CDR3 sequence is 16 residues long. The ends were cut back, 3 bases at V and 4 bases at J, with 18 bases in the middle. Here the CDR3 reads CASSLSGQIVSTEAFF. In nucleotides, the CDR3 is TGTGCCAGCAGCTTGTCGGGACAAATTGTTTCCACTGAAGCTTTCTTT.

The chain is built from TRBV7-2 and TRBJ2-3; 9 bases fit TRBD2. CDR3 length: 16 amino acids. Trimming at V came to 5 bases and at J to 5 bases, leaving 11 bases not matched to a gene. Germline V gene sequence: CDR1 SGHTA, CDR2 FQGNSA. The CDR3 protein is CASSPEVAGGRDTQYF. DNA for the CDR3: TGTGCCAGCAGCCCAGAAGTCGCGGGGGGGCGAGATACGCAGTATTTT.

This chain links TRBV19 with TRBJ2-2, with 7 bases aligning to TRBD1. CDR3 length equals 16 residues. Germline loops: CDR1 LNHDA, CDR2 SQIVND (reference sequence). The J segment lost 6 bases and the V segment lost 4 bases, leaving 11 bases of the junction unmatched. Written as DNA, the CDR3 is TGTGCCAGTAGTAGTCTCGCAGGGGGTTTATCCGGGGAGCTGTTTTTT. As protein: CASSSLAGGLSGELFF.

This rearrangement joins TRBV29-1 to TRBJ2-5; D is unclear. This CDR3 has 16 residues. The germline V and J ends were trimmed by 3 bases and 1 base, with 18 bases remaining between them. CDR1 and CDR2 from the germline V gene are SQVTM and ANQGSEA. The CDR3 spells CSVELLLPGRQETQYF. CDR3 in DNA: TGCAGCGTTGAGCTTCTACTTCCCGGACGCCAAGAGACCCAGTACTTC.

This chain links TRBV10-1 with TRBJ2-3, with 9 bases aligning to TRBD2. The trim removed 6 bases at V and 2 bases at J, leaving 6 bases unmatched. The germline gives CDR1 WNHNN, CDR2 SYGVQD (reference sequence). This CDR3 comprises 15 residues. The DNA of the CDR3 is TGCGCCAGCAGCTCGACTAGCGGAAACACAGATACGCAGTATTTT. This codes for CASSSTSGNTDTQYF.

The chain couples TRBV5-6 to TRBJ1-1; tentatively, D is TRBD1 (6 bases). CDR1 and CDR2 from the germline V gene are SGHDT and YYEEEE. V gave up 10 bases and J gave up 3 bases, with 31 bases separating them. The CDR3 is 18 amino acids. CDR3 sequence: CASEGGRFHSGLDTEAFF. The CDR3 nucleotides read TGTGCCTCGGAGGGGGGACGATTCCACTCGGGTCTGGACACTGAAGCTTTCTTT. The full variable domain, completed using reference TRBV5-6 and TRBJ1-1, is DAGVTQSPTHLIKTRGQQVTLRCSPKSGHDTVSWYQQALGQGPQFIFQYYEEEERQRGNFPDRFSGHQFPNYSSELNVNALLLGDSALYLCASEGGRFHSGLDTEAFFGQGTRLTVV.